This T cell receptor beta chain stems from a study of shared clonotypes between healthy human individuals. Study findings and constraints: Clonotype sharing across donors was expected to vary with sequencing depth.

Sequencing was performed with immunoSEQ multiplex PCR; in TCRdb, only in-frame clones are kept and a portion is missing. In the table there are hundreds of thousands of clones, approximately 71% of which are singletons. CDR3 length: 14 amino acids. Per the germline V gene, CDR1 is SEHNR and CDR2 is FQNEAQ (reference sequence). Remarks on this clone: Its antigen remains unidentified. A far larger clone is only one base removed, so a read error is likely.

The TCR comes from a woman aged 40 to 55 in good health. Some clones in this sample may be carry-over from other donors' samples. The chain uses TRBV7-9 and TRBJ2-5; tentatively, D is TRBD1 (5 bases). Sequenced input: PBMCs. CDR3: CASSLGQGRNEQHF. CDR3 coding DNA: TGTGCCAGCAGCTTAGGGCAGGGCAGGAACGAGCAGCACTTC.